The rows below give T cell receptor beta chains drawn from one sample of a study of blood T cell repertoires in COVID-19. Some clones are missing from TCRdb's copy, which holds only in-frame ones; the method was immunoSEQ multiplex PCR. The sample contains a few hundred thousand clones, roughly nine tenths of which appear only once. The source material was peripheral blood. The receptors here all came from a man aged 35 to 55 with acute or convalescent COVID-19. Both conserved end residues are trimmed from each CDR3.

V gene,CDR3 protein
TRBV10-3,AISENEGTGANVLT
TRBV2,ASRPPGGTYEQY
TRBV21-1,ASSSRGYT
TRBV11-2,ASSLGRGTGINEKLF
TRBV3-1/TRBV3-2,ASSHSSTDTQY
TRBV30,AWSGVAGWGDTQY
TRBV2,ASSEALDRNYGYT
TRBV10-1,ASSEPKVGLEQY
TRBV19,ASSIPTISKNTEAF
TRBV5-1,ASSLSSGDSNQPQH
TRBV7-8,ASSLRGRDEQY